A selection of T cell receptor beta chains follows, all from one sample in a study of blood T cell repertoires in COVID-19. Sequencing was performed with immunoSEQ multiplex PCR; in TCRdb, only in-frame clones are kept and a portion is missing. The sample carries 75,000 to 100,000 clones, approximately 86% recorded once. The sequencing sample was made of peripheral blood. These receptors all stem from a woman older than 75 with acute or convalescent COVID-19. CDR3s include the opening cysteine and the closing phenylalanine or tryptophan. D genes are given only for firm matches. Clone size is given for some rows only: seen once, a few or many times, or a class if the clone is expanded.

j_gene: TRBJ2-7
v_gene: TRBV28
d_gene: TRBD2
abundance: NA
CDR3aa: CASSLLAGGYEQYF
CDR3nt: TGTGCCAGCAGTTTGCTCGCGGGAGGATATGAGCAGTACTTC

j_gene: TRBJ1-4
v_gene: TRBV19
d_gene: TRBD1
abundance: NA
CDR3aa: CASRRGQTTNEKLFF
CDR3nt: TGTGCCAGTAGGAGGGGACAGACAACTAATGAAAAACTGTTTTTT

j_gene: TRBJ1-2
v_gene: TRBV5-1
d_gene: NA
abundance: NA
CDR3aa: CASSSTADYGYTF
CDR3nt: TGCGCCAGCAGCTCGACAGCAGACTATGGCTACACCTTC

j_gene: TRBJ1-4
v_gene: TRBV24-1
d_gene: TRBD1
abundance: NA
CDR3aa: CATMGTDEKLFF
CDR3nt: TGTGCCACCATGGGGACAGATGAAAAACTGTTTTTT

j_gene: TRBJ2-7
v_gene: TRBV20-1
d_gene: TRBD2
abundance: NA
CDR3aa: CSASSSGSSYEQYF
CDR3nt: TGCAGTGCTAGTTCTAGCGGGAGCTCCTACGAGCAGTACTTC

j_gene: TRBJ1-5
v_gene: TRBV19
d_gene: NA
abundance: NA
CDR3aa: CASSPQGFGPQHF
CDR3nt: TGTGCCAGTAGTCCCCAGGGGTTTGGGCCCCAGCATTTT

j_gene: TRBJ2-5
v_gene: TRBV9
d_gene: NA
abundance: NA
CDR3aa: CASSGAGIQETQYF
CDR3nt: TGTGCCAGCAGCGGTGCGGGGATACAAGAGACCCAGTACTTC

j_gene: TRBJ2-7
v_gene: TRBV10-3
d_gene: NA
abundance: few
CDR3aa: CAISGVGLYEQYF
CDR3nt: TGTGCCATCAGTGGAGTGGGCCTATACGAGCAGTACTTC

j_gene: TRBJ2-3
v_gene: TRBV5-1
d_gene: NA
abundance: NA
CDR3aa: CASSLGFRDSDTQYF
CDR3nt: TGCGCCAGCAGCTTGGGCTTCCGGGACTCAGATACGCAGTATTTT

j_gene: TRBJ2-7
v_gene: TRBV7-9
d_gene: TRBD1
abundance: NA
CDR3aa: CASRSGTASYEQYF
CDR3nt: TGTGCCAGCAGATCCGGGACAGCCAGCTACGAGCAGTACTTC

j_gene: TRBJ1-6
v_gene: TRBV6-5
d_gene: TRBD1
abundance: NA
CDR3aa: CASGTDRGNSPLHF
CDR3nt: TGTGCCAGCGGGACGGACAGGGGCAATTCACCCCTCCACTTT

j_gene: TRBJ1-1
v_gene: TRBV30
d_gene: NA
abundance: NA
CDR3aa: CAWSLRSTEAFF
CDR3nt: TGTGCCTGGAGTCTAAGGAGCACTGAAGCTTTCTTT

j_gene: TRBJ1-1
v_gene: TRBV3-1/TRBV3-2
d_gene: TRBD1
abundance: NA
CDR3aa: CASSPQGAETEAFF
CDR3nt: TGTGCCAGCAGCCCTCAGGGGGCGGAGACTGAAGCTTTCTTT

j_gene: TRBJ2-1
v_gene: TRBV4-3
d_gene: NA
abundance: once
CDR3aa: CASSQILLSYNEQFF
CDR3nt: TGCGCCAGCAGCCAGATCCTACTCTCCTACAATGAGCAGTTCTTC

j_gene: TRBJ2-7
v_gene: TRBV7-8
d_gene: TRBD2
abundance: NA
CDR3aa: CASSLEGTRGYEQYF
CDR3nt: TGTGCCAGCAGCTTAGAAGGGACTAGAGGTTACGAGCAGTACTTC

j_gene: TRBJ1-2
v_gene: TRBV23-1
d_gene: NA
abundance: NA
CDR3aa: CASSLRLHYGYTF
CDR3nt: TGCGCCAGCAGTCTCCGACTCCACTATGGCTACACCTTC

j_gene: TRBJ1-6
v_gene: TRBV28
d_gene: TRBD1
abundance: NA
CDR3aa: CASSSRTRDRDSYNSPLHF
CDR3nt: TGTGCCAGCAGTTCCCGAACCCGGGACAGGGATAGCTATAATTCACCCCTCCACTTT